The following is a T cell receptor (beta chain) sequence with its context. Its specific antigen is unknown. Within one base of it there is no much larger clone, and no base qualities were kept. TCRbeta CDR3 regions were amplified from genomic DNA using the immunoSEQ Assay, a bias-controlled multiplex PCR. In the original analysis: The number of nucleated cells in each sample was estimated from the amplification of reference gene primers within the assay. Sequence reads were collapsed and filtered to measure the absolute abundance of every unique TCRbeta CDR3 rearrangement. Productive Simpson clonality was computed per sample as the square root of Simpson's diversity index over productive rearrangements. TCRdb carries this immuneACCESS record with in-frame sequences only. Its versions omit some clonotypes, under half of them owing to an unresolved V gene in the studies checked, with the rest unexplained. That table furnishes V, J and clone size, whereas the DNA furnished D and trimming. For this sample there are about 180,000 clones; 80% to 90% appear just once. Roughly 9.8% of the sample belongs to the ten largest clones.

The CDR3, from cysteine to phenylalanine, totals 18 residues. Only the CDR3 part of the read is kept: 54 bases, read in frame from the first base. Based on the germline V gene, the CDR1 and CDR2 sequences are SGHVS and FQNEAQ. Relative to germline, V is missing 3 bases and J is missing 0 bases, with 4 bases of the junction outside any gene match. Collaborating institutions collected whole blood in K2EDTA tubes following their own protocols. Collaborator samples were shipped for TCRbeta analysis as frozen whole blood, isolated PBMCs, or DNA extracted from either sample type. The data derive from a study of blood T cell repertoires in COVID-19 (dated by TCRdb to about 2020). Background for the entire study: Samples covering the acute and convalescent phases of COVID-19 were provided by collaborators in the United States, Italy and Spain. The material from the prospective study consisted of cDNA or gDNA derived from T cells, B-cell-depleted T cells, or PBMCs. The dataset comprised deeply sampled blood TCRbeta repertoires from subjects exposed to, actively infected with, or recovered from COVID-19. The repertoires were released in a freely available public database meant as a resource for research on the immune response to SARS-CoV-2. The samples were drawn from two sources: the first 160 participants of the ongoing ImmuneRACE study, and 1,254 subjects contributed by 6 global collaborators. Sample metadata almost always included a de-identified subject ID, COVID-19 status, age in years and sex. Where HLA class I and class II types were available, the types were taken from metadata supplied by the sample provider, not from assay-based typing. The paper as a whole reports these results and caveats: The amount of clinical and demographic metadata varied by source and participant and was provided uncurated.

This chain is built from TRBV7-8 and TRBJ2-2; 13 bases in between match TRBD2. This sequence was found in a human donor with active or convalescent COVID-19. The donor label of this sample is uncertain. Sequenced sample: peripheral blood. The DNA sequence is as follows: TGTGCCAGCAGCTTTACTAGCGGGAGGGGCGCGAACACCGGGGAGCTGTTTTTT. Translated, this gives CASSFTSGRGANTGELFF.